This is a list of T cell receptor beta chains from one sample in a study of blood T cell repertoires in COVID-19. Clones were read by immunoSEQ multiplex PCR, and TCRdb kept only the in-frame ones, dropping some. The table records 250,000 to 300,000 clones, approximately 85% of them present only once. The sample comprised peripheral blood. Receptors were obtained from a man aged 50-60 years with active or convalescent COVID-19. The CDR3 runs from the conserved cysteine through the conserved F or W. A D gene is named only where the DNA matches it firmly. Size values are once, few and many counts, or a class for expanded clones, and some rows have none.

>-|TRBD2|TRBV5-1|TRBJ2-1
CASSLGGLAGGGVRNEQFF
TGCGCCAGCAGCTTGGGGGGTCTAGCGGGAGGAGGGGTTCGCAATGAGCAGTTCTTC
>-|TRBD2|TRBV28|TRBJ2-1
CASSPGVSGGGEYNEQFF
TGTGCCAGCAGTCCAGGGGTGAGCGGGGGCGGGGAATACAATGAGCAGTTCTTC
>-|-|TRBV5-6|TRBJ1-6
CASTVKVGGASPLHF
TGTGCCAGCACTGTTAAGGTAGGAGGGGCTTCACCCCTCCACTTT
>-|-|TRBV28|TRBJ1-1
CASTPETVLTGRGTFF
TGTGCCAGCACCCCGGAAACCGTCCTGACAGGACGGGGAACTTTCTTT
>few|TRBD1|TRBV25-1|TRBJ2-2
CASTETGVRYTGELFF
TGTGCCAGCACCGAGACAGGGGTTAGGTACACCGGGGAGCTGTTTTTT
>few|TRBD2|TRBV6-5|TRBJ2-7
CASRRGTSDSYEQYF
TGTGCCAGCAGGCGTGGGACTAGCGACTCCTACGAGCAGTACTTC
>-|TRBD1|TRBV6-2/TRBV6-3|TRBJ2-1
CASSRRTGHYNEQFF
TGTGCCAGCAGCCGACGGACAGGTCACTACAATGAGCAGTTCTTC
>-|-|TRBV27|TRBJ2-5
CASSLGASAQETQYF
TGTGCCAGCAGTTTGGGTGCTAGCGCACAAGAGACCCAGTACTTC
>-|TRBD1|TRBV10-3|TRBJ2-1
CAISTRDRGHNEQFF
TGTGCCATCAGCACCCGGGACAGGGGGCACAATGAGCAGTTCTTC
>-|-|TRBV9|TRBJ1-1
CASSVDGQAEAFF
TGTGCCAGCAGCGTAGATGGGCAGGCTGAAGCTTTCTTT
>-|TRBD1|TRBV6-5|TRBJ1-2
CASTQGAVYGYTF
TGTGCCAGCACCCAGGGGGCTGTCTATGGCTACACCTTC
>-|-|TRBV7-2|TRBJ2-7
CASRPRMGSSYEQYF
TGTGCCAGCAGACCCCGAATGGGCAGTTCCTACGAGCAGTACTTC
>-|TRBD2|TRBV7-2|TRBJ2-3
CASSLASSGRDTQYF
TGTGCCAGCAGCTTAGCGTCTAGCGGGAGAGATACGCAGTATTTT
>-|TRBD1|TRBV6-5|TRBJ1-1
CASRDRGATEAFF
TGTGCCAGCAGGGACAGGGGGGCCACTGAAGCTTTCTTT
>-|TRBD1|TRBV5-6|TRBJ2-7
CASRRRQGTSYEQYF
TGTGCCAGCCGCCGGAGACAGGGGACCTCCTACGAGCAGTACTTC
>-|-|TRBV19|TRBJ1-5
CASSIGPRGSVNQPQHF
TGTGCCAGTAGTATAGGCCCCCGGGGGTCGGTCAATCAGCCCCAGCATTTT
>-|-|TRBV18|TRBJ2-1
CASSLSPLGSEQFF
TGTGCCAGCTCCCTGAGCCCACTAGGTAGTGAGCAGTTCTTC
>-|TRBD1|TRBV2|TRBJ1-4
CASTGQGLTNEKLFF
TGTGCCAGCACAGGACAGGGGCTCACTAATGAAAAACTGTTTTTT
>-|TRBD2|TRBV3-1/TRBV3-2|TRBJ2-5
CASSQGGTSVPQETQYF
TGTGCCAGCAGCCAAGGGGGGACTAGCGTACCTCAAGAGACCCAGTACTTC
>-|TRBD1|TRBV24-1|TRBJ2-1
CATSDPGQGPNEQFF
TGTGCCACCAGTGACCCGGGACAGGGACCCAATGAGCAGTTCTTC
>-|-|TRBV6-5|TRBJ2-1
CASSPDFNNEQFF
TGTGCCAGCAGTCCGGACTTCAACAATGAGCAGTTCTTC
>-|TRBD2|TRBV7-9|TRBJ2-2
CASSLPGTRENTGELFF
TGTGCCAGCAGCTTACCTGGGACTAGGGAAAACACCGGGGAGCTGTTTTTT
>-|TRBD1|TRBV6-5|TRBJ1-1
CASRSGGRGTEAFF
TGTGCCAGCAGGTCAGGGGGGCGCGGCACTGAAGCTTTCTTT
>-|TRBD2|TRBV4-2|TRBJ2-5
CASSQGVSLLAGGETQYF
TGTGCCAGCAGCCAAGGGGTTTCGCTACTAGCGGGTGGTGAGACCCAGTACTTC
>-|TRBD2|TRBV2|TRBJ2-3
CASRDNRPGLAGITQYF
TGTGCCAGCAGGGACAACCGACCGGGACTAGCAGGGATTACGCAGTATTTT
>-|TRBD1|TRBV6-1|TRBJ1-3
CASSEGTGLNTIYF
TGTGCCAGCAGTGAAGGGACAGGGCTAAACACCATATATTTT
>few|-|TRBV7-2|TRBJ1-5
CASSSQGKNQPQHF
TGTGCCAGCAGCTCACAGGGTAAAAATCAGCCCCAGCATTTT
>-|TRBD2|TRBV4-2|TRBJ2-2
CASSQGKREGLGGELFF
TGTGCCAGCAGCCAAGGGAAACGGGAGGGCCTAGGCGGGGAGCTGTTTTTT
>-|TRBD2|TRBV9|TRBJ2-5
CASSPGLAVGYQETQYF
TGTGCCAGCAGCCCGGGACTAGCGGTCGGGTACCAAGAGACCCAGTACTTC
>-|-|TRBV2|TRBJ2-7
CASSEVLDSNYEQYF
TGTGCCAGCAGTGAAGTTCTGGACAGCAACTACGAGCAGTACTTC
>many|TRBD1|TRBV6-1|TRBJ2-2
CASSELTTRDRVYGELFF
TGTGCCAGCAGTGAACTAACGACCCGGGACAGGGTGTACGGGGAGCTGTTTTTT
>-|-|TRBV9|TRBJ1-1
CASSAGSDTEAFF
TGTGCCAGCAGCGCGGGGAGTGACACTGAAGCTTTCTTT
>-|TRBD2|TRBV3-1/TRBV3-2|TRBJ2-7
CASSLAGKPYEQYF
TGTGCCAGCAGCTTAGCGGGAAAGCCCTACGAGCAGTACTTC
>-|TRBD1|TRBV5-1|TRBJ1-1
CASSQGAQSRTEAFF
TGCGCCAGTTCCCAGGGGGCGCAGAGTCGGACTGAAGCTTTCTTT
>-|TRBD2|TRBV3-1/TRBV3-2|TRBJ2-7
CASSPGTSGSNEQYF
TGTGCCAGCAGCCCTGGGACTAGCGGGAGTAACGAGCAGTACTTC
>-|TRBD1|TRBV7-8|TRBJ1-3
CASSQGQGYSGNTIYF
TGTGCCAGCAGCCAGGGACAGGGGTACTCTGGAAACACCATATATTTT
>once|TRBD2|TRBV9|TRBJ2-1
CASSVGGRAFPDNEQFF
TGTGCCAGCAGCGTAGGAGGGAGGGCCTTCCCCGACAATGAGCAGTTCTTC
>once|TRBD2|TRBV6-5|TRBJ2-5
CASSWFGGGETQYF
TGTGCCAGCAGCTGGTTTGGGGGAGGGGAGACCCAGTACTTC
>-|-|TRBV6-5|TRBJ2-7
CASSYSGRSYEQYF
TGTGCCAGCAGTTACAGCGGGCGCTCCTACGAGCAGTACTTC
>-|TRBD1|TRBV6-5|TRBJ2-1
CASSLTGGFYNEQFF
TGTGCCAGCAGTTTGACAGGGGGCTTTTATAATGAGCAGTTCTTC
>-|TRBD1|TRBV6-5|TRBJ2-1
CASRLQGGSYNEQFF
TGTGCCAGCAGACTACAGGGGGGCTCCTACAATGAGCAGTTCTTC
>-|TRBD1|TRBV5-4|TRBJ2-1
CASSFTGGYEQFF
TGTGCCAGCAGCTTCACAGGGGGCTATGAGCAGTTCTTC
>-|TRBD1|TRBV15|TRBJ2-1
CATSFARTGANNEQFF
TGTGCCACCAGCTTTGCGAGGACAGGAGCAAACAATGAGCAGTTCTTC
>-|TRBD1|TRBV7-9|TRBJ1-1
CASSPGTGDGEAFF
TGTGCCAGCAGCCCCGGGACAGGGGATGGGGAAGCTTTCTTT
>-|TRBD2|TRBV9|TRBJ2-7
CASSSRAGGSYEQYF
TGTGCCAGCAGCTCCCGGGCGGGAGGGTCCTACGAGCAGTACTTC
>-|-|TRBV5-1|TRBJ2-3
CASSLVFAQEDTQYF
TGCGCCAGCAGCTTGGTTTTCGCCCAAGAGGATACGCAGTATTTT
>-|TRBD1|TRBV11-2|TRBJ2-7
CASSLPRDRRGYEQYF
TGTGCCAGCAGCTTACCCAGGGACAGGAGGGGCTACGAGCAGTACTTC
>many|TRBD2|TRBV10-1|TRBJ2-7
CASSVKSSGRIYEQYF
TGCGCCAGCAGTGTTAAGTCGAGCGGGAGGATCTACGAGCAGTACTTC
>once|-|TRBV19|TRBJ2-2
CASSIDPTGPGELFF
TGTGCCAGTAGTATAGATCCAACGGGTCCCGGGGAGCTGTTTTTT
>-|-|TRBV5-4|TRBJ2-3
CASSLTSTGITDTQYF
TGTGCCAGCAGCCTTACCAGTACGGGGATCACAGATACGCAGTATTTT
>-|-|TRBV5-1|TRBJ1-1
CASSSPRGRNTEAFF
TGCGCCAGCAGCTCCCCGAGAGGGAGGAACACTGAAGCTTTCTTT
>few|-|TRBV7-2|TRBJ1-3
CASSPISYGNTIYF
TGTGCCAGCAGCCCGATCTCCTATGGAAACACCATATATTTT
>-|TRBD2|TRBV9|TRBJ2-3
CASSGGVGTDTQYF
TGTGCCAGCAGTGGGGGGGTTGGCACAGATACGCAGTATTTT
>-|TRBD1|TRBV6-6|TRBJ1-5
CASRSSTGGAYQPQHF
TGTGCCAGCAGGAGTTCCACAGGGGGCGCGTATCAGCCCCAGCATTTT
>-|-|TRBV10-3|TRBJ2-5
CAISPGTGETQYF
TGTGCCATCTCACCGGGTACTGGAGAGACCCAGTACTTC
>-|-|TRBV3-1/TRBV3-2|TRBJ1-1
CASSRSGGLNTEAFF
TGTGCCAGCAGCCGGTCGGGGGGGCTGAACACTGAAGCTTTCTTT
>-|TRBD1|TRBV27|TRBJ1-4
CASSLSPGGNEKLFF
TGTGCCAGCAGTTTATCGCCAGGGGGGAATGAAAAACTGTTTTTT
>-|TRBD1|TRBV5-1|TRBJ2-1
CASSLPTGQSNEQFF
TGCGCCAGCAGCTTGCCAACGGGACAGAGCAATGAGCAGTTCTTC
>-|TRBD2|TRBV11-2|TRBJ2-1
CASSQALASHNEQFF
TGTGCCAGCAGCCAAGCACTAGCGAGCCACAATGAGCAGTTCTTC
>-|-|TRBV5-1|TRBJ1-1
CASSLLDNTEAFF
TGCGCCAGCAGCTTGCTAGATAACACTGAAGCTTTCTTT